This TCR beta chain was sequenced for a study of metastatic and nonmetastatic thyroid tumors. Study-level information: The authors compared repertoires across blood and tumor or nodule tissue from malignant and benign thyroid patients.

This clone has a handful of counts. Ahead of thyroid surgery, no patient had received treatment of any kind. How the authors handled the data: A distant-metastasis classifier for papillary thyroid cancer was built using CDR3 differences across clinicopathological groups. TCRdb re-called the PCR reads with MiXCR. The V and J calls and clone size come from TCRdb's table, not from the authors' own analysis. The data hold around 45,000 clones, with about 3.3% observed a single time. The source of this sequence is a female donor with papillary thyroid cancer or a benign thyroid nodule (not recorded which). Some clones in this sample may be carry-over from other donors' samples. What was sequenced was blood.

CDR3: CASSAPNMNTEAFF. The CDR3 DNA sequence: TGTGCCAGTAGTGCCCCAAACATGAACACTGAAGCTTTCTTT. This chain links TRBV19 with TRBJ1-1; D unresolved. Trimming pared 5 bases from V and 0 bases from J, leaving 10 bases between. This CDR3 is 14 amino acids long. Germline CDR1 LNHDA, CDR2 SQIVND (reference sequence). Supplemented by reference TRBV19 and TRBJ1-1, the full variable domain reads DGGITQSPKYLFRKEGQNVTLSCEQNLNHDAMYWYRQDPGQGLRLIYYSQIVNDFQKGDIAEGYSVSREKKESFPLTVTSAQKNPTAFYLCASSAPNMNTEAFFGQGTRLTVV.